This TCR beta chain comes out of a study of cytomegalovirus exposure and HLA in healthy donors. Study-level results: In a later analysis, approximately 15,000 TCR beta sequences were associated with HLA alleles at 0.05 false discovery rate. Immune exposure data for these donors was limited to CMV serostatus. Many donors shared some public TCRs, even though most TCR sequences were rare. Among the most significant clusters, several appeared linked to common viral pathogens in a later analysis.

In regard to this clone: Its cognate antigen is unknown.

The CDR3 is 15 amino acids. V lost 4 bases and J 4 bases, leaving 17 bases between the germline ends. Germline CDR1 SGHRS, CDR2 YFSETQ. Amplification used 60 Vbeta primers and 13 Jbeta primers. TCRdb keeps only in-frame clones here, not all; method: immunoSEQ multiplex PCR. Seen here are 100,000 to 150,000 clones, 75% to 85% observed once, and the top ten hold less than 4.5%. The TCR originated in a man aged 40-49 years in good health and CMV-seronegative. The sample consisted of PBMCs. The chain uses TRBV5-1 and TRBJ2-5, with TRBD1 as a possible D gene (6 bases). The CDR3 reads CASSDNLGGTETQYF. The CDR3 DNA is TGCGCCAGCAGCGACAACCTAGGGGGTACAGAGACCCAGTACTTC.